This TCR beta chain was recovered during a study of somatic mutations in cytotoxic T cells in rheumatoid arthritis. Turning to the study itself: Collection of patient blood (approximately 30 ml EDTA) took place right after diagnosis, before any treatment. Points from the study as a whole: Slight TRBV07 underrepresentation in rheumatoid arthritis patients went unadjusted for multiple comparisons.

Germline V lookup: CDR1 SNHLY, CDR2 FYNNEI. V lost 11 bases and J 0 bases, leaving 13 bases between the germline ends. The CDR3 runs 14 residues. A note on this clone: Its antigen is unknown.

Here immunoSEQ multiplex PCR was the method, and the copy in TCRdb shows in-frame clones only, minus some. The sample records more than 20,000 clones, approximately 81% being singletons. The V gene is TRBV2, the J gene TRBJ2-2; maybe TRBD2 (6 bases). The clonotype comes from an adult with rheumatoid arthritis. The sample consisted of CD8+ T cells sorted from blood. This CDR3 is CAHAEGPNTGELFF. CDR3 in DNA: TGTGCCCACGCGGAGGGGCCGAACACCGGGGAGCTGTTTTTT.